The clone carrying this T cell receptor beta chain occurred a few times. The data belong to a study of CD8 T cells in Susac syndrome. RNA, at about 0.45 to 1 ug, was reverse transcribed with random hexamers. MiXCR was run by TCRdb on the immunoSEQ multiplex PCR reads, yielding one entry per CDR3 protein. The sample yields around 180,000 distinct CDR3 sequences, roughly 92% seen once. The CDR3 totals 16 residues. The V and J ends lost 0 bases and 6 bases respectively, with 15 bases between them. In germline, CDR1 is LGHNA, CDR2 YNFKEQ. The clonotype originates from a human donor with multiple sclerosis. The V and J genes are TRBV4-2 and TRBJ2-4; D perhaps matches TRBD2 (6 bases). The specimen sequenced was CD4+ T cells from PBMCs. The CDR3 sequence is CASSQDTRGSLNIQYF. The CDR3 bases are TGTGCCAGCAGCCAAGATACCCGGGGGTCCTTAAACATTCAGTACTTC.